This TCR beta chain is drawn from a study of blood T cell repertoires in COVID-19. At the level of the study: Samples taken during acute and convalescent COVID-19 were collected in the United States, Italy and Spain.

The CDR3 sequence is 14 residues long. Looked up from germline, CDR1 is LNHDA and CDR2 is SQIVND (reference sequence). The ends were cut back, 7 bases at V and 4 bases at J, with 16 bases in the middle. Libraries were prepared by immunoSEQ multiplex PCR; TCRdb keeps only in-frame clonotypes and omits some of them. The sample has about 44,000 clones; 87% are singletons. The rearrangement joins TRBV19 to TRBJ1-2, with TRBD1 as a possible D gene (5 bases). Source material: peripheral blood. The sequence was obtained from a woman aged 80 or older in a cohort sampled during active or convalescent COVID-19. The CDR3 reads CASTLTASSYGYTF. CDR3 bases: TGTGCCAGTACCTTGACAGCCTCCTCCTATGGCTACACCTTC.